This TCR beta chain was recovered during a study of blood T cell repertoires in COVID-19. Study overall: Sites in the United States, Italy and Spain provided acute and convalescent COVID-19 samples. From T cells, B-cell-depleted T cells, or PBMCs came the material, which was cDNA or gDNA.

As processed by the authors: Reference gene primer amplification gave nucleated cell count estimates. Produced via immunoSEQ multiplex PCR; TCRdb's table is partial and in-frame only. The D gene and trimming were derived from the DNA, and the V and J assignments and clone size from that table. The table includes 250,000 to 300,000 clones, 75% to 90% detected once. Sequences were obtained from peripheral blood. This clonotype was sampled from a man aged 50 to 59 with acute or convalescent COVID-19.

CDR3 loop: CASRKGTGGRYEQYF. In DNA, the CDR3 is TGTGCCAGCAGAAAAGGGACAGGGGGCAGGTACGAGCAGTACTTC. V gene TRBV2 combines with J gene TRBJ2-7; 12 bases line up with TRBD1. From germline, CDR1 is SNHLY and CDR2 FYNNEI. V trimming: 6 bases; J trimming: 4 bases; junction bases outside the gene matches: 7. This CDR3 comprises 15 residues.